The rows below give T cell receptor beta chains drawn from one sample of a study of blood T cell repertoires in COVID-19. Clones were read by immunoSEQ multiplex PCR, and TCRdb kept only the in-frame ones, dropping some. The sample holds some 70,000 clones, around 89% seen once. Input material: peripheral blood. All receptors derive from a man aged 45 to 65 with acute or convalescent COVID-19. The CDR3 runs from the conserved cysteine through the conserved F or W. D genes are given only for firm matches. Where a row states a size, it is once, few, many or the class of an expanded clone; other rows omit it.

v_gene	abundance	j_gene	d_gene	CDR3aa	CDR3nt
TRBV5-1	NA	TRBJ1-2	TRBD1	CASSATGTGGNYGYTF	TGCGCCAGCAGCGCCACCGGGACAGGGGGGAACTATGGCTACACCTTC
TRBV7-6	NA	TRBJ2-7	TRBD1	CASSARQGGGYEQYF	TGTGCCAGCAGCGCGCGACAGGGGGGAGGCTACGAGCAGTACTTC
TRBV11-1	once	TRBJ1-5	NA	CASSLRGGQPQHF	TGTGCCAGCAGCTTGCGGGGCGGTCAGCCCCAGCATTTT
TRBV18	NA	TRBJ1-2	NA	CASSPPSAGRSGGYTF	TGTGCCAGCTCACCACCCTCTGCAGGGAGGTCTGGTGGCTACACCTTC
TRBV24-1	NA	TRBJ2-1	TRBD2	CATSDYSGRNEQFF	TGTGCCACCAGTGATTATAGCGGGCGTAATGAGCAGTTCTTC
TRBV12-3/TRBV12-4	NA	TRBJ1-2	NA	CASSSNRDYGYTF	TGTGCCAGCAGTTCGAACAGGGACTATGGCTACACCTTC
TRBV18	NA	TRBJ1-2	TRBD1	CASSPPGQNYGYTF	TGTGCCAGCTCACCACCGGGACAGAACTATGGCTACACCTTC
TRBV19	NA	TRBJ1-5	TRBD1	CASSIRQGQNNQPQHF	TGTGCCAGTAGTATAAGACAGGGTCAGAACAATCAGCCCCAGCATTTT
TRBV7-7	NA	TRBJ2-5	TRBD1	CASSSTTGLETQYF	TGTGCCAGCAGCTCCACGACAGGGCTAGAGACCCAGTACTTC
TRBV11-3	NA	TRBJ1-1	NA	CASSLEYEAFF	TGTGCCAGCAGCTTAGAATACGAGGCTTTCTTT
TRBV10-3	NA	TRBJ2-3	NA	CATRGRDTDTQYF	TGTGCCACCAGGGGCAGGGACACAGATACGCAGTATTTT
TRBV10-2	NA	TRBJ2-1	NA	CASRGLNNEQFF	TGCGCCAGCAGGGGGCTCAACAATGAGCAGTTCTTC
TRBV12-3/TRBV12-4	NA	TRBJ2-5	NA	CASSFLLQETQYF	TGTGCCAGCAGTTTTCTACTCCAAGAGACCCAGTACTTC
TRBV6-5	NA	TRBJ1-2	TRBD1	CASSYDRAPNYGYTF	TGTGCCAGCAGTTACGACAGGGCCCCTAACTATGGCTACACCTTC
TRBV7-9	few	TRBJ2-1	TRBD2	CASSIAGGPYEQFF	TGTGCCAGCAGTATAGCGGGAGGGCCGTATGAGCAGTTCTTC
TRBV11-2	NA	TRBJ2-3	NA	CASSLSRSGGTQYF	TGTGCCAGCAGCTTATCCCGGTCCGGGGGTACGCAGTATTTT
TRBV7-9	NA	TRBJ2-3	NA	CASSQGGLITDTQYF	TGTGCCAGCAGCCAGGGGGGTTTAATCACAGATACGCAGTATTTT
TRBV11-2	NA	TRBJ1-1	TRBD1	CASSTRTGNTEAFF	TGTGCCAGCAGCACCCGGACAGGCAACACTGAAGCTTTCTTT
TRBV7-2	once	TRBJ1-5	NA	CASSRGTALNQPQHF	TGTGCCAGCAGCCGCGGGACCGCCCTTAATCAGCCCCAGCATTTT
TRBV5-4	NA	TRBJ1-2	TRBD1	CASRGQGADYGYTF	TGTGCCAGCAGAGGACAGGGGGCCGACTATGGCTACACCTTC
TRBV29-1	NA	TRBJ1-5	NA	CSASVGAANQPQHF	TGCAGCGCCTCGGTGGGGGCCGCGAATCAGCCCCAGCATTTT
TRBV3-1/TRBV3-2	NA	TRBJ2-1	NA	CASSPLFGSLCNEQFF	TGTGCCAGCAGCCCTTTATTCGGGAGCTTGTGCAATGAGCAGTTCTTC